These 8 T cell receptor beta chains came from one sample sequenced in a study of cytomegalovirus exposure and HLA in healthy donors. PCR employed 60 Vbeta and 13 Jbeta primers. Sequenced by immunoSEQ multiplex PCR; TCRdb stores in-frame clones only, minus some. Here the sample spans some 130,000 clones, 80% being singletons. The sample was PBMCs. Receptors originate from a man aged 30 to 45 in good health.

This clone has only one observation. This chain links TRBV7-3 with TRBJ2-2; 10 bases line up with TRBD2. Germline V gives CDR1 SGHTA, CDR2 FQGTGA. V was clipped by 4 bases and J by 1 base; unmatched bases: 21. This CDR3 has 22 amino acids. DNA for the CDR3: TGTGCCAGCAGCTCCGTACGGAGAAAACATCTAGCGGGAGACCGGAACACCGGGGAGCTGTTTTTT. The encoded protein is CASSSVRRKHLAGDRNTGELFF.

Only a few counts were recorded for this clone. The chain employs TRBV6-1 and TRBJ2-5; a weak D match, TRBD2 (5 bases). The J call may be mistaken, given a closer DNA end match to TRBJ2-7. This CDR3 has 13 amino acids. Germline CDR1 and CDR2: MNHNS and SASEGT. The CDR3 bases are TGTGCCAGCAGCGTTAGGGAGTTAGGCGAGCAGTACTTC. Protein sequence: CASSVRELGEQYF.

The chain uses TRBV6-5 and TRBJ2-7; TRBD2 is a possible D gene (5 bases). In germline, CDR1 is MNHEY, CDR2 SVGAGI. Trimming left V 5 bases short and J 0 bases short, with 11 bases between. The CDR3 has 14 amino acids. CDR3 amino acids: CASSSGRSSYEQYF. For the CDR3, the DNA is TGTGCCAGCAGTAGCGGAAGGAGCTCCTACGAGCAGTACTTC.

The gene calls are TRBV7-2 and TRBJ2-5; a possible D gene is TRBD1 (6 bases). The CDR3 contains 13 residues. Germline values: CDR1 SGHTA, CDR2 FQGNSA. V was cut by 3 bases and J by 5 bases, with 10 bases left in between. DNA for the CDR3: TGTGCCAGCAGCTTCAGGGGCCGGGAGACCCAGTACTTC. Encoded protein: CASSFRGRETQYF.

The chain combines TRBV5-1 with TRBJ2-2; 7 bases align to TRBD2. CDR1 SGHRS and CDR2 YFSETQ come from the germline V gene. V trimming: 0 bases; J trimming: 5 bases; junction bases outside the gene matches: 4. This CDR3 is built from 15 residues. CDR3 sequence: CASSLDGGRTGELFF. CDR3 nucleotides: TGCGCCAGCAGCTTGGACGGGGGGAGGACCGGGGAGCTGTTTTTT.

This clone has just one count. The gene calls are TRBV9 and TRBJ2-7; weak D call: TRBD2 (6 bases). The V gene lost 4 bases and the J gene lost 3 bases, with 14 bases spanning the gap. Germline V lookup: CDR1 SGDLS, CDR2 YYNGEE. The CDR3 is made up of 14 amino acids. The CDR3 spells CASSPIETSYEQYF. The DNA for the CDR3 is TGTGCCAGCAGCCCTATCGAGACTAGCTACGAGCAGTACTTC.

The V call is TRBV5-1, the J call TRBJ2-2; no clear D gene. The V gene's germline CDR1 is SGHRS and CDR2 YFSETQ. This CDR3 is 15 amino acids long. Between the trimmed V and J ends, which lost 0 bases and 1 base, there was a span of 7 bases. DNA for the CDR3: TGCGCCAGCAGCTTGGCTGGCGGGAACACCGGGGAGCTGTTTTTT. It translates to CASSLAGGNTGELFF.

V usage is TRBV11-3 and J usage is TRBJ2-5; TRBD1 matches 8 bases. Matching the DNA end better, TRBJ2-7 makes the J call doubtful. This CDR3 comprises 14 residues. Germline CDR1 SGHNT, CDR2 YENEEA. DNA of the CDR3: TGTGCCAGCAGCCCGCGGACAGGGAAAGACGAGCAGTACTTC. Its translation is CASSPRTGKDEQYF.